The rows below give T cell receptor beta chains drawn from one sample of a study of T-cell memory formation after mild COVID-19. One entry per CDR3 protein, called by TCRdb with MiXCR from the 5' RACE reads. The sample has approximately 480,000 distinct CDR3 sequences; 18% are singletons. Sequencing was performed on PBMCs or a T cell subset sorted from them (not recorded which). Receptors were obtained from an adult woman who had mild COVID-19 (a few samples of this study predate the infection). Cell type and time point are not known. CDR3s include the opening cysteine and the closing phenylalanine or tryptophan. The D gene is left open where the match is weak. Clone size is given for some rows only: seen once, a few or many times, or a class if the clone is expanded.

J: TRBJ2-2; D: .; V: TRBV29-1; size: .; DNA: TGCAGCGTTGAAGGTCCCGGCATCACCGGGGAGCTGTTTTTT; CDR3: CSVEGPGITGELFF
J: TRBJ1-1; D: .; V: TRBV6-6; size: .; DNA: TGTGCCAGCAGTCCGGACCGCCCCGGCTGGGCTTTCTTT; CDR3: CASSPDRPGWAFF
J: TRBJ2-6; D: .; V: TRBV7-2; size: .; DNA: TGTGCCAGCAGCGGCAACAGGGATTCAGGGGCCAACGTCCTGACTTTC; CDR3: CASSGNRDSGANVLTF
J: TRBJ2-1; D: .; V: TRBV6-4; size: .; DNA: TGTGCCAGCAGTGACAAAGCTAGCGCGGCCCCCTACAATGAGCAGTTCTTC; CDR3: CASSDKASAAPYNEQFF
J: TRBJ2-7; D: .; V: TRBV5-4; size: few; DNA: TGTGCCAGCAGCTTAAGCCGTCTGTTGACCTACGAGCAGTACTTC; CDR3: CASSLSRLLTYEQYF
J: TRBJ2-3; D: .; V: TRBV12-3/TRBV12-4; size: .; DNA: TGTGCCAGCTCCACCCCGGGGAGCACAGATACGCAGTATTTT; CDR3: CASSTPGSTDTQYF
J: TRBJ2-7; D: .; V: TRBV7-9; size: few; DNA: TGTGCCAGCAGCTCCCGTTTCTCCTACGAGCAGTACTTC; CDR3: CASSSRFSYEQYF
J: TRBJ2-2; D: .; V: TRBV5-1; size: .; DNA: TGCGCCAGCAGCCCCGGTCATACGAACACCGGGGAGCTGTTTTTT; CDR3: CASSPGHTNTGELFF
J: TRBJ2-1; D: .; V: TRBV9; size: .; DNA: TGTGCCAGCAGCGTAGCCGGGACTGAGCAGTTCTTC; CDR3: CASSVAGTEQFF
J: TRBJ2-7; D: .; V: TRBV4-1; size: .; DNA: TGCGCCAGCAGCCAAGATAGAAACTTACTCTCCTACGAGCAGTACTTC; CDR3: CASSQDRNLLSYEQYF
J: TRBJ2-5; D: TRBD1; V: TRBV27; size: few; DNA: TGTGCCAGCTCAACAGGGGTCAGGGAGACCCAGTACTTC; CDR3: CASSTGVRETQYF
J: TRBJ2-4; D: TRBD1; V: TRBV2; size: .; DNA: TGTGCCAGCAGTGGGGACAGGGAAAGAAACATTCAGTACTTC; CDR3: CASSGDRERNIQYF
J: TRBJ2-3; D: TRBD1; V: TRBV7-3; size: many; DNA: TGTGCCAGCAGCTTAACGGCGGGACAGGGCGAGTATTTT; CDR3: CASSLTAGQGEYF
J: TRBJ2-7; D: .; V: TRBV7-9; size: many; DNA: TGTGCCAGCAGCTCCCCGAGACAACGCTCCTACGAGCAGTACTTC; CDR3: CASSSPRQRSYEQYF
J: TRBJ1-5; D: .; V: TRBV29-1; size: .; DNA: TGCAGCGGGACGTGGCGCAATCAGCCCCAGCATTTT; CDR3: CSGTWRNQPQHF
J: TRBJ1-1; D: .; V: TRBV5-5; size: .; DNA: TGTGCCAGCAGCCTGACCTCCAGGGGGAACACTGAAGCTTTCTTT; CDR3: CASSLTSRGNTEAFF
J: TRBJ2-1; D: .; V: TRBV25-1; size: .; DNA: TGTGCCACCCGGGGGTCGGTCTCCTACAATGAGCAGTTCTTC; CDR3: CATRGSVSYNEQFF
J: TRBJ2-1; D: .; V: TRBV12-3/TRBV12-4; size: many; DNA: TGTGCCAGCAGTCTAGGGCCAGTTAGCTACAATGAGCAGTTCTTC; CDR3: CASSLGPVSYNEQFF
J: TRBJ2-1; D: TRBD2; V: TRBV4-3; size: .; DNA: TGCGCCAGCAGCCAAGACTACAGGACTAGCGGGAGGATAAATGAGCAGTTCTTC; CDR3: CASSQDYRTSGRINEQFF
J: TRBJ2-7; D: TRBD1; V: TRBV27; size: .; DNA: TGTGCCAGCAGTCATTCCGGGACAGGGGGTTCCTACGAGCAGTACTTC; CDR3: CASSHSGTGGSYEQYF
J: TRBJ2-2; D: TRBD2; V: TRBV20-1; size: .; DNA: TGCAGTGCTACCCTAGCGGGGGCCTTAAACACCGGGGAGCTGTTTTTT; CDR3: CSATLAGALNTGELFF
J: TRBJ2-5; D: TRBD2; V: TRBV19; size: many; DNA: TGTGCCAGTAGTCCTGGGACTAGCGCAACTCTACAAGAGACCCAGTACTTC; CDR3: CASSPGTSATLQETQYF
J: TRBJ2-7; D: TRBD1; V: TRBV18; size: .; DNA: TGTGCCAGCTCCCAAAGACAGGGCGAGCAGTACTTC; CDR3: CASSQRQGEQYF
J: TRBJ1-5; D: .; V: TRBV7-9; size: .; DNA: TGTGCCAGCAGCGCCGACAGGACTAGCAATCAGCCCCAGCATTTT; CDR3: CASSADRTSNQPQHF
J: TRBJ2-5; D: .; V: TRBV12-3/TRBV12-4; size: .; DNA: TGTGCCAGCAGTCCCGGAGGACGCGAAGAGACCCAGTACTTC; CDR3: CASSPGGREETQYF
J: TRBJ2-5; D: TRBD2; V: TRBV2; size: few; DNA: TGTGCCAGCAGTGTGGGAGGGGTGGAGACCCAGTACTTC; CDR3: CASSVGGVETQYF
J: TRBJ1-4; D: .; V: TRBV4-3; size: .; DNA: TGCGCCAGCAGCCAAACACCGGGACCGGAAGAAAAACTGTTTTTT; CDR3: CASSQTPGPEEKLFF